These 15 T cell receptor beta chains share one sample of origin, sequenced in a study of cytomegalovirus exposure and HLA in healthy donors. The PCR ran on 60 Vbeta and 13 Jbeta primers. Sequencing was performed with immunoSEQ multiplex PCR; in TCRdb, only in-frame clones are kept and a portion is missing. The table has 70,000 or so clones, about four fifths seen once. The sample taken for sequencing was PBMCs. Source of these receptors: a young man in good health and CMV-seropositive.

This chain connects TRBV29-1 to TRBJ2-5; D ambiguous. CDR1 and CDR2 (germline): SQVTM, ANQGSEA. The ends were cut back, 2 bases at V and 3 bases at J, with 7 bases in the middle. This CDR3 has 12 residues. The CDR3 nucleotides are TGCAGCGTTGAACCCCAGAAAGAGACCCAGTACTTC. The encoded protein is CSVEPQKETQYF.

V gene TRBV5-4 combines with J gene TRBJ2-6, with D unresolved. The CDR3 extends over 16 amino acids. CDR1 SGHNT and CDR2 YYREEE come from the germline V gene (reference sequence). V shed 0 bases and J shed 0 bases, with 7 bases lying between them. CDR3 sequence (DNA): TGTGCCAGCAGCTTGGGGAGATTCTCTGGGGCCAACGTCCTGACTTTC. Protein product: CASSLGRFSGANVLTF.

The chain uses TRBV18 and TRBJ1-1; possible D gene TRBD1, 6 bases. Trimming removed 3 bases at V and 7 bases at J, with 12 bases between. CDR3 length: 13 amino acids. The germline gives CDR1 KGHSH, CDR2 LQKENI. As DNA, the CDR3 is TGTGCCAGCTCACCCGGTGGACAGATTGAAGCTTTCTTT. Its translation: CASSPGGQIEAFF. Supplemented by reference TRBV18 and TRBJ1-1, the full variable domain reads NAGVMQNPRHLVRRRGQEARLRCSPMKGHSHVYWYRQLPEEGLKFMVYLQKENIIDESGMPKERFSAEFPKEGPSILRIQQVVRGDSAAYFCASSPGGQIEAFFGQGTRLTVV.

V and J are TRBV19 and TRBJ2-7, with D possibly TRBD2 on 5 matching bases. Germline lookup yields CDR1 LNHDA and CDR2 SQIVND (reference sequence). Trimming shortened V by 5 bases and J by 2 bases, and 7 bases separated the two germline ends. The CDR3 loop spans 12 amino acids. DNA of the CDR3: TGTGCCAGTAGTGTCGGGACCTACGAGCAGTACTTC. Residues: CASSVGTYEQYF.

The chain is built from TRBV28 and TRBJ2-7, with 10 bases matching TRBD1. Germline lookup yields CDR1 MDHEN and CDR2 SYDVKM. There are 15 residues in the CDR3. V dropped 8 bases and J dropped 2; count of bases not matched to a gene: 9. CDR3 DNA sequence: TGTGCCAGCGGACCGGGGACAGGGGTTCCCTACGAGCAGTACTTC. Protein product: CASGPGTGVPYEQYF.

The chain is built from TRBV6-5 and TRBJ2-7; no clear D gene. The germline CDR1 and CDR2 sequences are MNHEY and SVGAGI. V was clipped by 0 bases and J by 0 bases, with 12 bases between them. The CDR3 consists of 16 residues. This CDR3 reads CASSYSSLPSSYEQYF. CDR3 sequence (DNA): TGTGCCAGCAGTTACTCCTCCCTTCCTTCCTCCTACGAGCAGTACTTC.

CDR3 DNA: TGTGCCAGCAGCTTAGGACAGGGCAGGGAAGAGACCCAGTACTTC. Amino acids: CASSLGQGREETQYF. The rearrangement uses TRBV7-9 and TRBJ2-5; 7 positions match TRBD1. The J segment lost 3 bases and the V segment lost 1 base, leaving 5 bases of the junction unmatched. CDR3 length: 15 residues. The germline V gene has CDR1 SEHNR and CDR2 FQNEAQ (reference sequence).

This clone appeared a single time. Other nucleotide sequences from this sample produce the same CDR3. The J gene is TRBJ1-3, the V gene TRBV6-5; 9 nucleotides line up with TRBD1. Germline loops: CDR1 MNHEY, CDR2 SVGAGI. Trimming at V came to 5 bases and at J to 1 base, leaving 3 bases not matched to a gene. CDR3 size: 15 residues. CDR3 DNA: TGTGCCAGCAGTCCGACAGGGGGTTCTGGAAACACCATATATTTT. This encodes CASSPTGGSGNTIYF.

The chain couples TRBV7-9 to TRBJ1-1; D perhaps matches TRBD1 (6 bases). Trimming removed 4 bases from V and 1 base from J, with 7 bases in between. CDR3 length: 13 residues. Germline V gene sequence: CDR1 SEHNR, CDR2 FQNEAQ (reference sequence). The CDR3: CASSSTGNTEAFF. CDR3 nucleotide sequence: TGTGCCAGCAGCTCGACAGGGAACACTGAAGCTTTCTTT.

A few counts support this clone. The chain recombines TRBV6-1 with TRBJ1-2, with D maybe TRBD1 (5 bases). Per germline, CDR1 MNHNS and CDR2 SASEGT. The length of the CDR3 is 15 residues. Trimming shortened V by 2 bases and J by 0 bases, and 10 bases separated the two germline ends. The CDR3 protein is CASSERGSANYGYTF. In DNA, the CDR3 is TGTGCCAGCAGTGAAAGGGGTTCAGCTAACTATGGCTACACCTTC.

The gene calls are TRBV5-4 and TRBJ2-1; weak D call: TRBD2 (6 bases). The length of the CDR3 is 18 residues. Looked up from germline, CDR1 is SGHNT and CDR2 is YYREEE (reference sequence). The V and J ends lost 0 bases and 0 bases respectively, with 16 bases between them. The CDR3 bases are TGTGCCAGCAGCTTGGTGCTAGCGCGCGCCAGCTCCTACAATGAGCAGTTCTTC. Translating it yields CASSLVLARASSYNEQFF.

This clone came up a few times. The CDR3, as DNA: TGTGCCAGCAGTGATGAGGCGGGAGGGTACAATGAGCAGTTCTTC. Translation gives CASSDEAGGYNEQFF. The chain carries TRBV6-1 and TRBJ2-1, with 9 bases that match TRBD2. The CDR3 sequence is 15 residues long. Germline CDR1 reads MNHNS; CDR2 reads SASEGT. Trimming cost V 3 bases and J 4 bases; bases outside gene matches: 4.

This chain links TRBV7-8 with TRBJ2-6, with unresolved D. The V gene lost 5 bases and the J gene lost 0 bases, with 11 bases spanning the gap. This CDR3 contains 16 residues. CDR1 is SGHVS and CDR2 is FQNEAQ in the germline V gene. In nucleotides, the CDR3 is TGTGCCAGCAGCCCCAGAACAGACTCTGGGGCCAACGTCCTGACTTTC. Amino acids: CASSPRTDSGANVLTF. Full variable domain (outside the CDR3, taken from reference TRBV7-8 and TRBJ2-6): GAGVSQSPRYKVAKRGQDVALRCDPISGHVSLFWYQQALGQGPEFLTYFQNEAQLDKSGLPSDRFFAERPEGSVSTLKIQRTQQEDSAVYLCASSPRTDSGANVLTFGAGSRLTVL.

This clone was detected a few times. This sequence joins TRBV7-2 and TRBJ2-5; no clear D gene. CDR3 length: 12 residues. The V gene's germline CDR1 is SGHTA and CDR2 FQGNSA. Trimming pared 5 bases from V and 6 bases from J, leaving 10 bases between. CDR3 amino acids: CASSASVQTQYF. CDR3 DNA sequence: TGTGCCAGCAGCGCCAGCGTTCAGACCCAGTACTTC.

The J gene is TRBJ2-5, the V gene TRBV25-1, with D perhaps matching TRBD2 (6 bases). CDR3 length equals 13 residues. With 3 bases removed from V and 5 bases from J, the gap between germline ends came to 10 bases. Germline-derived CDR1 and CDR2 are MGHDK and SYGVNS. CDR3 in DNA: TGTGCCAGCAGTGAGGGAAGCGGGGAGACCCAGTACTTC. This gives the protein CASSEGSGETQYF. The full variable domain, in which reference TRBV25-1 and TRBJ2-5 provide the parts outside the CDR3, is EADIYQTPRYLVIGTGKKITLECSQTMGHDKMYWYQQDPGMELHLIHYSYGVNSTEKGDLSSESTVSRIRTEHFPLTLESARPSHTSQYLCASSEGSGETQYFGPGTRLLVL.